This T cell receptor (beta chain) is drawn from a study of human T cells and chemical hapten exposure. Per germline, CDR1 LGHDT and CDR2 YNNKEL (reference sequence). The CDR3 consists of 17 residues. Losses at the gene ends were 0 bases for V and 1 base for J; bases not matched to a gene: 1. Unique molecular identifiers were linked by the library to individual cDNA molecules. In the source study's methods: Sequenced samples showed a median of around 96,000 TCRs each, with counts running from roughly 23,000 to 700,000. Each CDR3 protein gets one entry after TCRdb re-called the RACE reads with MiXCR. These V and J calls originate from TCRdb's pipeline instead of the authors' own analysis. In the table there are tens of thousands of distinct CDR3 sequences, about a tenth of which are singletons. The sample's time point: patch test 3, about 24 weeks after DPC sensitization. The treatment denotes: therapeutic diphenylcyclopropenone sensitization with weekly scalp DPC. Suited to DPC and affected by alopecia, the donors ranged from 18 to 70 years old.

This TCR was recovered from a woman aged 25 to 45 with alopecia areata. Some clones in this sample may be carry-over from other donors' samples. The chain couples TRBV3-1 to TRBJ2-2; 11 nucleotides line up with TRBD2. Here the sequenced sample was whole blood, taken in connection with sensitization to the hapten diphenylcyclopropenone (DPC). This chain's CDR3 is CASSQEGLAGNTGELFF. The CDR3 DNA reads TGTGCCAGCAGCCAAGAAGGACTAGCGGGGAACACCGGGGAGCTGTTTTTT.